These 26 T cell receptor beta chains were sequenced from one sample in a study of blood T cell repertoires in COVID-19. Some clones are missing from TCRdb's copy, which holds only in-frame ones; the method was immunoSEQ multiplex PCR. Altogether roughly 150,000 clones are present, roughly 85% being singletons, with the ten largest covering around 17%. Sequenced: PBMCs or T cells enriched from blood (not recorded which). The source of these receptors is a woman in her 70s in a cohort exposed to, infected with or recovered from COVID-19 (not recorded which).

The J gene is TRBJ2-3, the V gene TRBV11-2; TRBD2 agrees at 9 bases. Trimming at V came to 5 bases and at J to 6 bases, leaving 9 bases not matched to a gene. Germline V lookup: CDR1 SGHAT, CDR2 FQNNGV. CDR3 size: 15 residues. The CDR3 region has the DNA TGTGCCAGCAGCCCTCCGCAGCTAGCGGGGGATACGCAGTATTTT. Encoded protein: CASSPPQLAGDTQYF.

On this clone: A junction end diverges from the germline sequence, so it may reflect a read error. The gene calls are TRBV7-7 and TRBJ2-5, with D tentatively TRBD2 (6 bases). The germline V gene has CDR1 SSHAT and CDR2 FNYEAQ (reference sequence). The CDR3 totals 16 residues. The CDR3 sequence: CASSLAWSGGMETQYF. CDR3 in DNA: TGTGCTAGCAGCTTAGCGTGGAGTGGAGGGATGGAGACCCAGTACTTC.

The rearrangement links TRBV12-3 or TRBV12-4 to TRBJ1-1; D perhaps matches TRBD1 (6 bases). The V end lost 6 bases, the J end lost 7 bases, and 15 bases lay between the germline ends. The CDR3 has 13 amino acids. For the CDR3, the DNA is TGTGCCAGCAGAGAAAACAGGGTAGGTGAAGCTTTCTTT. Its protein is CASRENRVGEAFF.

This sequence joins TRBV24-1 and TRBJ2-1; 14 nucleotides align to TRBD2. The CDR3 is made up of 18 amino acids. Trimming removed 9 bases from V and 8 bases from J; junction bases left unmatched: 17. Germline-derived CDR1 and CDR2 are KGHDR and SFDVKD. The CDR3 protein is CATETRPGKGLAGDEQFF. In DNA, the CDR3 is TGTGCCACCGAGACTCGCCCAGGAAAGGGACTAGCGGGAGATGAGCAGTTCTTC.

The rearrangement joins TRBV7-2 to TRBJ2-7, with D uncertain. There are 13 residues in the CDR3. The germline CDR1 and CDR2 sequences are SGHTA and FQGNSA. V lost 0 bases and J lost 6, with 9 bases in between. CDR3 amino acids: CASSLASSFEQYF. CDR3 sequence (DNA): TGTGCCAGCAGCTTAGCGTCCAGTTTCGAGCAGTACTTC. Combining the CDR3 with reference TRBV7-2 and TRBJ2-7 gives the whole variable domain GAGVSQSPSNKVTEKGKDVELRCDPISGHTALYWYRQSLGQGLEFLIYFQGNSAPDKSGLPSDRFSAERTGGSVSTLTIQRTQQEDSAVYLCASSLASSFEQYFGPGTRLTVT.

The J gene is TRBJ2-7, the V gene TRBV3-1 (or the pseudogene TRBV3-2), with 8 bases fitting TRBD1. Germline trimming cut 3 bases from V and 5 bases from J; bases unmatched to any gene: 6. CDR1 is LGHDT, CDR2 YNNKEL, per germline (reference sequence). The CDR3 is 14 amino acids. This CDR3 is CASSHGQGSHEQYF. In DNA, the CDR3 is TGTGCCAGCAGCCACGGACAGGGTTCCCACGAGCAGTACTTC.

For this clone: One end of the junction varies from germline; a read error may be responsible. The gene calls are TRBV7-9 and TRBJ2-3; TRBD1 might be the D (5 bases). This CDR3 has 15 residues. CDR1 SEHNR and CDR2 FQNEAQ come from the germline V gene (reference sequence). The CDR3 nucleotides are TGTGCCAGCAGCTTAGCGGCAGGGATCCCAGATACACAGTATTTT. It codes for CASSLAAGIPDTQYF. The complete variable domain, with remaining parts taken from reference TRBV7-9 and TRBJ2-3, reads DTGVSQNPRHKITKRGQNVTFRCDPISEHNRLYWYRQTLGQGPEFLTYFQNEAQLEKSRLLSDRFSAERPKGSFSTLEIQRTEQGDSAMYLCASSLAAGIPDTQYFGPGTRLTVL.

V is TRBV9 and J is TRBJ1-6; 7 bases line up with TRBD1. Losses at the gene ends were 0 bases for V and 15 bases for J; bases not matched to a gene: 3. Germline CDR1 and CDR2: SGDLS and YYNGEE. The CDR3 runs to 12 residues. The CDR3 coding sequence is TGTGCCAGCAGCGTAGGGGACAGTGTCCTCCACTTT. Its translation is CASSVGDSVLHF.

The chain joins TRBV5-1 to TRBJ1-1; 7 bases agree with TRBD1. The CDR3 runs 15 residues. After removal of 5 bases from V and 1 base from J, the junction contained 8 bases not matched to a gene. The germline CDR1 and CDR2 sequences are SGHRS and YFSETQ. The CDR3 loop is CASSPGRTGNTEAFF. Written as DNA, the CDR3 is TGCGCCAGCAGTCCCGGCCGGACAGGGAACACTGAAGCTTTCTTT.

The CDR3 DNA sequence: TGTGCCAGCAGCTCGAGTGGACTAGGGTACACCGGGGAGCTGTTTTTT. Protein: CASSSSGLGYTGELFF. The chain joins TRBV7-6 to TRBJ2-2, with TRBD2 identical over 7 bases. The ends lost 4 bases at V and 3 bases at J; junction bases unmatched: 8. This CDR3 is built from 16 residues. Germline V gene data show CDR1 as SGHVS and CDR2 as FNYEAQ.

The gene calls are TRBV27 and TRBJ1-1; D possibly corresponds to TRBD1 (6 bases). Germline V gene lookup returns CDR1 MNHEY and CDR2 SMNVEV (reference sequence). The CDR3 sequence is 14 residues long. The germline V and J ends were trimmed by 5 bases and 1 base, with 11 bases remaining between them. The CDR3: CASSHREWNTEAFF. In nucleotides, the CDR3 is TGTGCCAGCAGTCACAGGGAATGGAACACTGAAGCTTTCTTT.

In its sample, this clone was seen once. The chain couples TRBV5-1 to TRBJ2-2; no definite D call. The V end lost 0 bases, the J end lost 4 bases, and 10 bases lay between the germline ends. The CDR3 runs 15 residues. The germline V gene has CDR1 SGHRS and CDR2 YFSETQ. The DNA for the CDR3 is TGCGCCAGCAGCTTGGTAGCAGCCTCCACCGGGGAGCTGTTTTTT. Translating gives CASSLVAASTGELFF.

The rearrangement uses TRBV3-1 (or the pseudogene TRBV3-2) and TRBJ2-2; possible D gene TRBD1, 5 bases. V was pared by 7 bases and J by 7 bases, with 13 bases between. The V gene's germline CDR1 is LGHDT and CDR2 YNNKEL (reference sequence). This CDR3 contains 13 residues. The CDR3 nucleotides are TGTGCCAGCACCCCCCGGCAGGGCGGGGAGCTGTTTTTT. Protein product: CASTPRQGGELFF.

The CDR3 coding sequence is TGTGCCAGCAGTATTACAGGGGTTCAGACAGATACGCAGTATTTT. It is translated as CASSITGVQTDTQYF. This sequence joins TRBV2 and TRBJ2-3; 7 nucleotides agree with TRBD1. This CDR3 is built from 15 residues. CDR1 SNHLY and CDR2 FYNNEI come from the germline V gene. V lost 5 bases to trimming and J lost 3 bases; unmatched junction nucleotides: 8.

The CDR3 protein is CASSSNRGTYGYTF. CDR3 bases: TGTGCCAGCAGTTCCAACAGGGGTACCTATGGCTACACCTTC. V usage is TRBV5-4 and J usage is TRBJ1-2; 7 nucleotides line up with TRBD1. The V and J ends lost 5 bases and 4 bases, in that order; junction bases with no gene match: 8. The CDR3 spans 14 residues. Germline V lookup: CDR1 SGHNT, CDR2 YYREEE (reference sequence).

V and J are TRBV19 and TRBJ1-2; a possible D gene is TRBD1 (6 bases). The CDR3 sequence is 14 residues long. Trimming removed 3 bases from V and 1 base from J, with 9 bases in between. Germline V lookup: CDR1 LNHDA, CDR2 SQIVND (reference sequence). For the CDR3, the DNA is TGTGCCAGTAGTATGGGCAGGGGTAACTATGGCTACACCTTC. It encodes CASSMGRGNYGYTF.

The J gene is TRBJ2-3, the V gene TRBV28; D gene uncertain. The V and J ends lost 4 bases and 3 bases respectively, with 17 bases between them. The CDR3 is 16 residues long. CDR1 is MDHEN and CDR2 is SYDVKM in the germline V gene. In DNA form, the CDR3 reads TGTGCCAGCAGTTCCCTCATCGGCCGAGGAACAGATACGCAGTATTTT. This codes for CASSSLIGRGTDTQYF.

The chain couples TRBV7-9 to TRBJ2-5, with a tentative D call TRBD1 (5 bases). V was clipped by 3 bases and J by 2 bases, with 10 bases between them. Germline values: CDR1 SEHNR, CDR2 FQNEAQ (reference sequence). This CDR3 region has 14 residues. CDR3 residues: CASSFQGRQETQYF. The CDR3 DNA reads as TGTGCCAGCAGCTTTCAGGGTCGGCAAGAGACCCAGTACTTC.

The V call is TRBV19, the J call TRBJ2-1; D might be TRBD1 (6 bases). Deletions cut 6 bases from V and 7 bases from J, with 10 bases between. The CDR3 runs to 12 residues. Germline CDR1 is LNHDA and CDR2 is SQIVND (reference sequence). The CDR3 reads CASRIQGNEQFF. DNA for the CDR3: TGTGCCAGTAGGATACAGGGTAATGAGCAGTTCTTC.

The chain couples TRBV12-3 or TRBV12-4 to TRBJ2-2, with 7 bases that match TRBD1. There are 13 residues in the CDR3. J lost 6 bases, V lost 6 bases, and 4 bases had no gene match. This CDR3 is CASRLGQAGELFF. CDR3 DNA: TGTGCCAGCAGACTCGGACAGGCCGGGGAGCTGTTTTTT.

The chain joins TRBV29-1 to TRBJ1-2; a weak D match, TRBD1 (6 bases). The V gene's germline CDR1 is SQVTM and CDR2 ANQGSEA. V gave up 5 bases and J gave up 6 bases, with 16 bases separating them. The CDR3 loop spans 13 amino acids. The CDR3 sequence is CSVSGSGEDGYTF. In DNA form, the CDR3 reads TGCAGCGTTAGCGGATCAGGGGAAGATGGCTACACCTTC.

The gene calls are TRBV6-6 and TRBJ2-1; tentative D call: TRBD2 (5 bases). Germline V gene data show CDR1 as MNHNY and CDR2 as SVGAGI (reference sequence). V was clipped by 7 bases and J by 8 bases, with 18 bases between them. The CDR3 sequence is 14 residues long. In nucleotides, the CDR3 is TGTGCCAGCAAACCGGGGTGGGCCGGGTATGAGCAGTTCTTC. Protein product: CASKPGWAGYEQFF.

This clone was recorded a few times. This CDR3 is CASSQDRRTAYNEQFF. The CDR3 nucleotides read TGCGCCAGCAGCCAAGATCGACGGACAGCCTACAATGAGCAGTTCTTC. V and J are TRBV4-3 and TRBJ2-1, with a weak D call TRBD1 (6 bases). Germline V gene data show CDR1 as LGHNA and CDR2 as YSLEER. V was cut by 0 bases and J by 2 bases, with 11 bases left in between. This CDR3 has 16 amino acids.

This chain links TRBV11-2 with TRBJ2-5, with 9 bases identical to TRBD1. This CDR3 has 15 amino acids. Germline lookup yields CDR1 SGHAT and CDR2 FQNNGV. V lost 5 bases, J lost 0 bases, and 4 bases stayed unmatched. CDR3 sequence: CASSEQGAHQETQYF. In DNA form, the CDR3 reads TGTGCCAGCAGCGAACAGGGGGCCCACCAAGAGACCCAGTACTTC.

V is TRBV10-3 and J is TRBJ1-1, with D possibly being TRBD1 (6 bases). CDR3 size: 15 residues. Germline values: CDR1 ENHRY, CDR2 SYGVKD. V lost 4 bases and J 0 bases, leaving 12 bases between the germline ends. CDR3 coding DNA: TGTGCCATCAGTGGACAGGCTCAAATGAACACTGAAGCTTTCTTT. Amino acid sequence: CAISGQAQMNTEAFF.

J is TRBJ2-1 and V is TRBV29-1, with TRBD2 matching over 13 bases. The V gene's germline CDR1 is SQVTM and CDR2 ANQGSEA. There are 16 residues in the CDR3. Trimming removed 4 bases from V and 9 bases from J; junction bases left unmatched: 12. The CDR3 nucleotides are TGCAGCGTTGTCACTAGCGGGAGGGTATATAGGAGTGAGCAGTTCTTC. Residues: CSVVTSGRVYRSEQFF.